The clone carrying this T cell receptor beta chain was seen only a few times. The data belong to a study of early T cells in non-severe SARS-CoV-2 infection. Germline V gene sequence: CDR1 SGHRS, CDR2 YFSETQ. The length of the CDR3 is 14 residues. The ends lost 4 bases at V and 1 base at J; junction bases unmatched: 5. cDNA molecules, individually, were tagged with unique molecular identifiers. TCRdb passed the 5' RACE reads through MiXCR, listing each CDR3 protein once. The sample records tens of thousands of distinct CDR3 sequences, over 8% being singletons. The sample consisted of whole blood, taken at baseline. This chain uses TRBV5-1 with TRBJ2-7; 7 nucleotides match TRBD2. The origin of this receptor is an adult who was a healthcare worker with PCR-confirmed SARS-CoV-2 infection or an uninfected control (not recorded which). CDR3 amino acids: CASSLSGKSYEQYF. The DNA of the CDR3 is TGCGCCAGCAGCCTAAGCGGGAAGTCCTACGAGCAGTACTTC.